This TCR beta chain was retrieved from a study of blood T cell repertoires in COVID-19. Study-level information: T cells, B-cell-depleted T cells, or PBMCs provided the cDNA or gDNA that served as material.

Ages ranged from roughly 18 to 100 years, with residence in 20 to 30 US areas. Recovered status applied to Cohort 3 donors who had two consecutive negative PCRs. It also applied to those with clearance or with symptom resolution. The V and J ends lost 6 bases and 2 bases respectively, with 17 bases between them. Germline V lookup: CDR1 SGHTA, CDR2 FQGNSA. The CDR3 has 16 residues. Per the original methods: Nucleated cell counts were estimated from reference gene primer amplification. Assay: immunoSEQ multiplex PCR; the TCRdb copy retains only in-frame clones and omits some. That table furnishes V, J and clone size, whereas the DNA furnished D and trimming. The repertoire holds a few hundred thousand clones, with about four fifths as singletons.

The J gene is TRBJ1-5, the V gene TRBV7-2; D is perhaps TRBD1 (6 bases). The receptor comes from a woman aged 40 to 50 who had recovered from COVID-19. Sequenced sample: PBMCs or T cells enriched from blood (not recorded which). The CDR3 spells CASSSKGGFGNQPQHF. Here the CDR3 DNA reads TGTGCCAGCAGTTCGAAGGGGGGGTTTGGCAATCAGCCCCAGCATTTT. Variable domain in full (rest from reference TRBV7-2 and TRBJ1-5): GAGVSQSPSNKVTEKGKDVELRCDPISGHTALYWYRQSLGQGLEFLIYFQGNSAPDKSGLPSDRFSAERTGGSVSTLTIQRTQQEDSAVYLCASSSKGGFGNQPQHFGDGTRLSIL.